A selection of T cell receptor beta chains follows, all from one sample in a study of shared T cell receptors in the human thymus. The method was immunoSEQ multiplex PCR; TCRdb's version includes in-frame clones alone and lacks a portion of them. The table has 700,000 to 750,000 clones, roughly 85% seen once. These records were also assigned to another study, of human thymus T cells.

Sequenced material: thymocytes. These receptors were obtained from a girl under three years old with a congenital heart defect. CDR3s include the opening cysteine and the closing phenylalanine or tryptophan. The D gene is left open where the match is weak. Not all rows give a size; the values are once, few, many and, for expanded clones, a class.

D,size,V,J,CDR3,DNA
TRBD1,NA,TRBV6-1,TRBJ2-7,CASRPQSRGRLEQYF,TGTGCCAGCAGACCCCAGTCCAGGGGGCGTCTCGAGCAGTACTTC
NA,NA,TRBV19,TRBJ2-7,CASSMGPGSYEQYF,TGTGCCAGTAGTATGGGGCCGGGTTCCTACGAGCAGTACTTC
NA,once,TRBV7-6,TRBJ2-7,CASSEDGLNYEQYF,TGTGCCAGCAGCGAAGACGGACTGAATTACGAGCAGTACTTC
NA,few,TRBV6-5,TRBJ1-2,CASSYSISDYGYTF,TGTGCCAGCAGTTACTCGATCAGTGACTATGGCTACACCTTC
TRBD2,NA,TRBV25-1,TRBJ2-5,CASSDFVPASGWETQYF,TGTGCCAGCAGTGACTTCGTTCCGGCTAGCGGGTGGGAGACCCAGTACTTC
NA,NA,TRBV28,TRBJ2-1,CASSLTGRGDRNNEQFF,TGTGCCAGCAGTTTAACGGGCCGGGGGGACAGGAACAATGAGCAGTTCTTC
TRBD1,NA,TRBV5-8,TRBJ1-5,CASSHSPGTGSEGQPQHF,TGTGCCAGCAGCCATAGTCCCGGGACAGGGTCAGAGGGTCAGCCCCAGCATTTT
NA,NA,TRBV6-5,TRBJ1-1,CASSYFPYSEAFF,TGTGCCAGCAGTTACTTCCCTTACAGCGAAGCTTTCTTT
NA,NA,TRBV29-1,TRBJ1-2,CSVEPLATGNYGYTF,TGCAGCGTTGAGCCACTCGCAACAGGGAACTATGGCTACACCTTC
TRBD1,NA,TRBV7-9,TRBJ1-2,CASSPRDRVGGYTF,TGTGCCAGCAGCCCCCGGGACAGGGTTGGTGGCTACACCTTC
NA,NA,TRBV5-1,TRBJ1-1,CASSLLRTDEAFF,TGCGCCAGCAGCTTGTTGAGGACAGATGAAGCTTTCTTT
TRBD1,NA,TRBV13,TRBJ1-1,CASSSDRVSPFRAFF,TGTGCCAGCTCCTCCGACAGGGTCTCGCCATTTCGGGCTTTCTTT
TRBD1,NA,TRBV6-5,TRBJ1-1,CASSYLSGGHTEAFF,TGTGCCAGCAGTTACCTTTCAGGGGGCCACACTGAAGCTTTCTTT
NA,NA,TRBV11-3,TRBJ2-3,CASSRTVGASRDTQYF,TGTGCCAGCAGTCGGACTGTGGGGGCCAGCAGGGATACGCAGTATTTT